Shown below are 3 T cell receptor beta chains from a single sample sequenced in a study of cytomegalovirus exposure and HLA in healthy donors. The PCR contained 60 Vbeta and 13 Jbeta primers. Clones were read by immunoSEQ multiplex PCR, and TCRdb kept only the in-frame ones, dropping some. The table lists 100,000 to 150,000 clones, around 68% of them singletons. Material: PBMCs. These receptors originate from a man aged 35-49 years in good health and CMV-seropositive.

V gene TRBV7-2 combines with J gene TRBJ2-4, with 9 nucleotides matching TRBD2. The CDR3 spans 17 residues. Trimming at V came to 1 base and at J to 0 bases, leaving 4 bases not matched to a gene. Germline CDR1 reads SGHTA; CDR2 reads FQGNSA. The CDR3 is CASSLVGGGGAKNIQYF. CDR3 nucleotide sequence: TGTGCCAGCAGCTTAGTCGGCGGGGGGGGAGCCAAAAACATTCAGTACTTC.

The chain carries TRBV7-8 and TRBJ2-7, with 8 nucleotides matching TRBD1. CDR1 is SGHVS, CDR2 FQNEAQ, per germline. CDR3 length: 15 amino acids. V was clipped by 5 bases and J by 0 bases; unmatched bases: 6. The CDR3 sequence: CASSPGTGLSYEQYF. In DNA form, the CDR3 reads TGTGCCAGCAGCCCAGGGACAGGCCTCTCCTACGAGCAGTACTTC.

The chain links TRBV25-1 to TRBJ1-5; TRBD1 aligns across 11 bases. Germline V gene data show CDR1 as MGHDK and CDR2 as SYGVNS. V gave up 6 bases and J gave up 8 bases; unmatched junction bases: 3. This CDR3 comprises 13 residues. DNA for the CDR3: TGTGCCAGCAGAGGGACAGGGGGTGAGCCCCAGCATTTT. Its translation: CASRGTGGEPQHF.